The present TCR beta chain was sequenced within a study of OX40 agonist ivuxolimab in advanced cancers. Study findings and constraints: At doses 0.1 to 3.0 mg/kg, CD4+ and CD8+ clones expanded. Individuals who were partial responders at 0.1-3.0 mg/kg had clonal expansion that ranked among the lowest.

As concerns this clone: Its target is not known.

Some clones are missing from TCRdb's copy, which holds only in-frame ones; the method was immunoSEQ multiplex PCR. Of over 100,000 clones detected, roughly nine tenths appear once; the ten largest clones hold 0.55% to 0.7%. Losses at the gene ends were 8 bases for V and 9 bases for J; bases not matched to a gene: 14. This CDR3 is 16 amino acids long. Per germline, CDR1 MNHNY and CDR2 SVGAGI (reference sequence). This sequence originates from an adult with an advanced solid tumor such as melanoma, head and neck, liver or kidney cancer. The source material was CD4+ or CD8+ T cells sorted from blood, sampled in a trial of the OX40 agonist ivuxolimab. This sequence joins TRBV6-6 and TRBJ2-5; TRBD2 aligns across 14 bases. CDR3 amino acids: CASGTSGGDPFWAQYF. The CDR3 DNA follows: TGTGCCAGCGGGACTAGCGGGGGCGACCCGTTTTGGGCCCAGTACTTC.